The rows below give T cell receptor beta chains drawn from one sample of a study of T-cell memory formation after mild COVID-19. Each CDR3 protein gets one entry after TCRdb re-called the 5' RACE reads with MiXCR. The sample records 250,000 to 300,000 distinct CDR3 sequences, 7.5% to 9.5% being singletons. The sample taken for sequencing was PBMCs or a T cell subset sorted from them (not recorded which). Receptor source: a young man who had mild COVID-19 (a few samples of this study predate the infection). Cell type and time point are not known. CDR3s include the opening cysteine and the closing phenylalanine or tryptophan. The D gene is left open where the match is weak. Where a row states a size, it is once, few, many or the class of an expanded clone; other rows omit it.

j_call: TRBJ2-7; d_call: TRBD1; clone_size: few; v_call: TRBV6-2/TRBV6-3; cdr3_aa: CASSYDPRGHEQYF; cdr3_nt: TGTGCCAGCAGTTACGACCCCAGGGGGCACGAGCAGTACTTC
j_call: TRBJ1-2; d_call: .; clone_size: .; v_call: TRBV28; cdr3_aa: CASSKQGGDDYGYTF; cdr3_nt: TGTGCCAGCAGTAAACAGGGAGGCGATGACTATGGCTACACCTTC
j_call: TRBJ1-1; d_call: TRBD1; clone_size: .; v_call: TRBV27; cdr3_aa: CASSLTGDEGTEAFF; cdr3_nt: TGTGCCAGCAGTTTAACAGGGGACGAGGGGACTGAAGCTTTCTTT
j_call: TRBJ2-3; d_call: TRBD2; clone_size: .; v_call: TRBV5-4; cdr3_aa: CASSPTSGALTDTQYF; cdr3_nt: TGTGCCAGCAGCCCGACTAGCGGGGCCCTCACAGATACGCAGTATTTT
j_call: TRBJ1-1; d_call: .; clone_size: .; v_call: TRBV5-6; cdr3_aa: CASSVAGTEAFF; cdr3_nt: TGTGCCAGCAGCGTCGCAGGAACTGAAGCTTTCTTT
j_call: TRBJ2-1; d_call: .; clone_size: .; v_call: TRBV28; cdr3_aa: CASSQGLSYNEQFF; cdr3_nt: TGTGCCAGCAGCCAGGGTTTATCCTACAATGAGCAGTTCTTC
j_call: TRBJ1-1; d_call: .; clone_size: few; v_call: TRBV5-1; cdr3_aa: CASSLPGVFTEAFF; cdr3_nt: TGCGCCAGCAGCTTACCAGGGGTGTTCACTGAAGCTTTCTTT
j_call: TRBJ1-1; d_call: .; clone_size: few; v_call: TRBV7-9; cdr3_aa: CASSLIERERAFF; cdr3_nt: TGTGCCAGCAGCTTAATCGAAAGGGAACGCGCTTTCTTT
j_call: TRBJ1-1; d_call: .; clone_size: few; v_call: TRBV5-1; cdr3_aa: CASSLVPGAHTEAFF; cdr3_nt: TGCGCCAGCAGCTTGGTTCCGGGGGCGCACACTGAAGCTTTCTTT
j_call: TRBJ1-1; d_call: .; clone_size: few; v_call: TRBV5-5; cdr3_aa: CASSKLSRDTEAFF; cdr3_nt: TGTGCCAGCAGCAAACTTTCTAGGGACACTGAAGCTTTCTTT
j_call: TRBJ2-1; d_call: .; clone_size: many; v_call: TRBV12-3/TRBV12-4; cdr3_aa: CASSLAAQGSSYNEQFF; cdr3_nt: TGTGCCAGCAGTTTAGCGGCCCAGGGGAGCTCCTACAATGAGCAGTTCTTC
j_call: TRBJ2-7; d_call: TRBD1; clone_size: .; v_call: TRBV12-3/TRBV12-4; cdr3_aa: CASRQQGIHEQYF; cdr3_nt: TGTGCCAGCAGACAACAGGGGATCCACGAGCAGTACTTC
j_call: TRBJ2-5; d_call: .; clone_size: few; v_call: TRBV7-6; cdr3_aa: CASSLGRQALQETQYF; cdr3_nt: TGTGCCAGCAGCTTAGGAAGACAGGCCCTTCAAGAGACCCAGTACTTC
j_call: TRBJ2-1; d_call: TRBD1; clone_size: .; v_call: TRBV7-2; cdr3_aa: CASSQGQGKYNEQFF; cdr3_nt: TGTGCCAGCAGCCAGGGACAGGGGAAATACAATGAGCAGTTCTTC
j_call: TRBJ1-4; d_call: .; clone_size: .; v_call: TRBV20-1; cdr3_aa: CSARDVRGFEKLFF; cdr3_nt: TGCAGTGCTAGAGATGTGAGGGGTTTTGAAAAACTGTTTTTT
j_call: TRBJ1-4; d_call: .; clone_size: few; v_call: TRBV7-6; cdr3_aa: CASSLSAANEKLFF; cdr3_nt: TGTGCCAGCAGCTTGTCGGCAGCTAATGAAAAACTGTTTTTT
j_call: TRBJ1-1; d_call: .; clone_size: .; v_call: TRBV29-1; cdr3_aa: CSVERAFF; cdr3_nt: TGCAGCGTTGAACGAGCTTTCTTT
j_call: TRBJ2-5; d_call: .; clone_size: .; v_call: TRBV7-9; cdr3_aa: CASSLRYETQYF; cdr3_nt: TGTGCCAGCAGCCTTCGGTACGAGACCCAGTACTTC
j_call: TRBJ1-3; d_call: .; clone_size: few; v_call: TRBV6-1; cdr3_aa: CASSEDSGNTIYF; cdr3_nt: TGTGCCAGCAGTGAGGACTCTGGAAACACCATATATTTT
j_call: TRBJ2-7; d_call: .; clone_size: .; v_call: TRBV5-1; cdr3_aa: CASSLETGFSYEQYF; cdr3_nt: TGCGCCAGCAGCTTGGAAACAGGGTTCTCCTACGAGCAGTACTTC
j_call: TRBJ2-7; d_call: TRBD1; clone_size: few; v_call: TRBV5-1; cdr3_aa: CASSLGGQGAPLYEQYF; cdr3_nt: TGCGCCAGCAGCTTGGGGGGACAGGGGGCCCCCCTCTACGAGCAGTACTTC
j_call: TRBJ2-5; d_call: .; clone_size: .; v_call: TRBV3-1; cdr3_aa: CASSLGLLSRGTQYF; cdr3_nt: TGTGCCAGCAGCCTTGGGCTCTTATCAAGGGGGACCCAGTACTTC
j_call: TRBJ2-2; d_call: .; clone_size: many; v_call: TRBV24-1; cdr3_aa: CATSDFTGELFF; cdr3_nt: TGTGCCACCAGTGACTTCACCGGGGAGCTGTTTTTT
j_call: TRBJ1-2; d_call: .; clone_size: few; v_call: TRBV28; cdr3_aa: CASSYGSYGYTF; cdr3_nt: TGTGCCAGCAGTTACGGGAGCTATGGCTACACCTTC
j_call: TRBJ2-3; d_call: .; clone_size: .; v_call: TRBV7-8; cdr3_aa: CASSLEPLRVGADTQYF; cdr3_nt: TGTGCCAGCAGCTTAGAGCCGTTAAGGGTCGGAGCAGATACGCAGTATTTT
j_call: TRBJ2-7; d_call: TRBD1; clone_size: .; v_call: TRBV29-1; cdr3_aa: CSVEDRTGFTYEQYF; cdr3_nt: TGCAGCGTTGAAGATCGGACAGGGTTCACCTACGAGCAGTACTTC
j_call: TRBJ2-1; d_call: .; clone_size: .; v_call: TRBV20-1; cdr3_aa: CSARDPAVRGYNEQFF; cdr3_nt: TGCAGTGCTAGAGACCCCGCGGTCAGGGGTTACAATGAGCAGTTCTTC
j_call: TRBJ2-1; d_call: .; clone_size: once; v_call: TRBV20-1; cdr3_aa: CSATYLGTKLYNEQFF; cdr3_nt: TGCAGTGCTACCTACCTCGGGACAAAACTCTACAATGAGCAGTTCTTC
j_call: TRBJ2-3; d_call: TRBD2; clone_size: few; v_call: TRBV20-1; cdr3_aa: CSASGGAAWFTDTQYF; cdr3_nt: TGCAGTGCTAGCGGGGGGGCCGCGTGGTTCACAGATACGCAGTATTTT
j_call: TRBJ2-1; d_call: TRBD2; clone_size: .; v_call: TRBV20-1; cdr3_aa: CSARRPSGGYNEQFF; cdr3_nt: TGCAGTGCTCGCCGGCCTAGCGGGGGCTACAATGAGCAGTTCTTC
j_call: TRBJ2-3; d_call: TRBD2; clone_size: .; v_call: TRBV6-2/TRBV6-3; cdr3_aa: CASRVLAGRATDTQYF; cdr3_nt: TGTGCCAGCAGAGTCCTAGCGGGGAGAGCCACAGATACGCAGTATTTT
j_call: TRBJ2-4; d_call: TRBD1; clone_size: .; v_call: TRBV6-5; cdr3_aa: CASSYRVGRGLAKNIQYF; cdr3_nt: TGTGCCAGCAGTTACCGAGTGGGCAGGGGGCTCGCCAAAAACATTCAGTACTTC
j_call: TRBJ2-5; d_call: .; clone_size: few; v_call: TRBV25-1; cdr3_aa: CASSVGGKETQYF; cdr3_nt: TGTGCCAGCAGCGTTGGGGGAAAAGAGACCCAGTACTTC
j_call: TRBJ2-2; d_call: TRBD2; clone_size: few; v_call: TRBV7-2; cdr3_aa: CASSLVGGVNAGELFF; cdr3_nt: TGTGCCAGCAGCTTAGTGGGAGGGGTTAACGCCGGGGAGCTGTTTTTT
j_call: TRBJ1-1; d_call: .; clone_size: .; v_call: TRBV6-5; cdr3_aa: CASSSRSRTEAFF; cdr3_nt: TGTGCCAGCAGTTCCAGGAGTCGAACTGAAGCTTTCTTT
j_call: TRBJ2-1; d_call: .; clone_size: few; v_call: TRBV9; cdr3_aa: CASSVAPSQDGQFF; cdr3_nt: TGTGCCAGCAGCGTAGCGCCGTCTCAGGATGGGCAGTTCTTC
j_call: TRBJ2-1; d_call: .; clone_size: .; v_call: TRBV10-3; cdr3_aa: CAISERTGTNEQFF; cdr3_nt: TGTGCCATCAGTGAGCGAACAGGGACCAATGAGCAGTTCTTC
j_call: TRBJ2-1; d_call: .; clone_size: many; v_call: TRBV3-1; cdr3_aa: CASSQASGNEQFF; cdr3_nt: TGTGCCAGCAGCCAAGCAAGCGGCAATGAGCAGTTCTTC
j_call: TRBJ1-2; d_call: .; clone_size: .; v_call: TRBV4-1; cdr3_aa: CASSQLTGRHGYTF; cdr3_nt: TGCGCCAGCAGCCAACTCACAGGGAGGCATGGCTACACCTTC
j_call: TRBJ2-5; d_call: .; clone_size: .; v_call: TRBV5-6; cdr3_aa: CASKSGYQETQYF; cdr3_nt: TGTGCCAGCAAATCGGGATACCAAGAGACCCAGTACTTC
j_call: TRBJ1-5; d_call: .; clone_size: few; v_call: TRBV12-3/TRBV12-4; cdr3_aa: CASTPGGHQPQHF; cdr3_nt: TGTGCCAGCACCCCCGGGGGCCATCAGCCCCAGCATTTT
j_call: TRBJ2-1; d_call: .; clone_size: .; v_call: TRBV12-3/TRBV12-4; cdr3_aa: CASIQDIGSWEQFF; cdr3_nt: TGTGCCAGCATCCAGGACATCGGTTCTTGGGAGCAGTTCTTC